Each of the 21 T cell receptor beta chains below was sequenced from the same sample in a study of T cells after yellow fever vaccination. Each CDR3 protein is one row after TCRdb ran MiXCR on the 5' RACE reads. The table records about 430,000 distinct CDR3 sequences, over 15% of them present only once. The source was PBMCs, collected before the yellow fever booster vaccination. The receptors were gathered from a man aged 18 to 29 who received the YFV17D yellow fever vaccine.

Turning to this clonotype: This likely comes from a read error, as the CDR3 has no conserved phenylalanine or tryptophan at its end. The DNA is left out, because the CDR3 cannot be placed on it with certainty; the CDR3 is given as TCRdb lists it. This sequence joins TRBV12-3 or TRBV12-4 and TRBJ1-4; the table gives TRBD1 as D, unverified against the DNA. The CDR3 contains 12 residues when both ends are counted. This CDR3 is CASSLAYRHPKL.

Only a few counts were recorded for this clonotype. One end of the junction varies from germline; a read error may be responsible. V gene TRBV18 combines with J gene TRBJ1-2; 10 positions agree with TRBD1. There are 14 residues in the CDR3. The germline V gene encodes CDR1 KGHSH and CDR2 LQKENI. In nucleotides, the CDR3 is TGTGCCAGCTCCCCACTGACAGGGGGCCATGGCTACACCTTC. Translated: CASSPLTGGHGYTF. The complete variable domain, with remaining parts taken from reference TRBV18 and TRBJ1-2, reads NAGVMQNPRHLVRRRGQEARLRCSPMKGHSHVYWYRQLPEEGLKFMVYLQKENIIDESGMPKERFSAEFPKEGPSILRIQQVVRGDSAAYFCASSPLTGGHGYTFGSGTRLTVV.

This clonotype was recorded at least ten times. The chain links TRBV29-1 to TRBJ2-1; 8 nucleotides agree with TRBD1. Germline V gene data show CDR1 as SQVTM and CDR2 as ANQGSEA. The ends lost 3 bases at V and 2 bases at J; junction bases unmatched: 3. The CDR3 totals 14 residues. The CDR3 is CSVEDRVTYNEQFF. CDR3 in DNA: TGCAGCGTTGAGGACAGGGTCACCTACAATGAGCAGTTCTTC.

This clonotype was seen many times. This chain links TRBV4-3 with TRBJ2-7; D is possibly TRBD1 (5 bases). V was cut by 6 bases and J by 1 base, with 13 bases left in between. The CDR3 totals 14 residues. Germline CDR1 is LGHNA and CDR2 is YSLEER. This chain's CDR3 is CASSRLDRSYEQYF. CDR3 coding DNA: TGCGCCAGCAGTCGCCTCGACAGATCCTACGAGCAGTACTTC.

This rearrangement joins TRBV20-1 to TRBJ2-3; 8 bases map to TRBD2. Germline V gene lookup returns CDR1 DFQATT and CDR2 SNEGSKA (reference sequence). V lost 6 bases and J lost 5; bases outside the gene matches: 10. The CDR3 is 14 amino acids. The CDR3 sequence: CSAPRRGVGDTQYF. DNA for the CDR3: TGCAGTGCCCCACGGCGGGGGGTTGGAGATACGCAGTATTTT.

In its sample, this clonotype was seen a few times. The V gene is TRBV21-1, the J gene TRBJ2-3. TRBV21-1 is assigned pseudogene status. The length of the CDR3 is 15 residues. In DNA form, the CDR3 reads TGTGCCAGCAGCATTGGAAACGATATCACAGATACGCAGTATTTT. Protein product: CASSIGNDITDTQYF.

This clonotype was detected many times. The rearrangement joins TRBV6-5 to TRBJ1-2; the match to TRBD1 covers 9 bases. CDR1 is MNHEY and CDR2 is SVGAGI in the germline V gene. The CDR3 has 13 amino acids. The ends lost 6 bases at V and 2 bases at J; junction bases unmatched: 1. The CDR3 reads CASRGQGNYGYTF. CDR3 nucleotides: TGTGCCAGCAGGGGACAGGGAAACTATGGCTACACCTTC.

This clonotype was detected many times. The chain combines TRBV7-3 with TRBJ2-2, with a tentative D call TRBD2 (7 bases). Per germline, CDR1 SGHTA and CDR2 FQGTGA. With 1 base removed from V and 6 bases from J, the gap between germline ends came to 18 bases. CDR3 size: 17 residues. Here the CDR3 reads CASSLIGGALGSGELFF. DNA for the CDR3: TGTGCCAGCAGCTTAATTGGGGGGGCCCTCGGGTCCGGGGAGCTGTTTTTT.

V gene TRBV7-3 combines with J gene TRBJ2-3; 7 bases are a match to TRBD1. CDR1 and CDR2 (germline): SGHTA, FQGTGA. The CDR3 extends over 15 amino acids. V was clipped by 5 bases and J by 3 bases; unmatched bases: 8. The CDR3 sequence: CASSPTTGITDTQYF. CDR3 coding DNA: TGTGCCAGCAGCCCAACGACAGGGATAACAGATACGCAGTATTTT.

The chain carries TRBV4-2 and TRBJ1-1; TRBD1 might be the D (5 bases). Germline CDR1 and CDR2: LGHNA and YNFKEQ. The CDR3 contains 15 residues. V gave up 0 bases and J gave up 4 bases, with 12 bases separating them. The DNA of the CDR3 is TGTGCCAGCAGCCAAGAGGGGGGAGTCAGCACTGAAGCTTTCTTT. Protein: CASSQEGGVSTEAFF.

This clonotype was counted only a few times. The rearrangement uses TRBV4-2 and TRBJ1-4; no definite D call. This CDR3 is 15 amino acids long. Looked up from germline, CDR1 is LGHNA and CDR2 is YNFKEQ. V was shortened by 4 bases and J by 4 bases, with 13 bases between the two germline ends. The CDR3 nucleotides read TGTGCCAGCAGCCTCGAGCTCGCGGGTAATGAAAAACTGTTTTTT. Its protein is CASSLELAGNEKLFF.

The chain recombines TRBV7-2 with TRBJ1-2; 7 nucleotides agree with TRBD1. In germline, CDR1 is SGHTA, CDR2 FQGNSA. The CDR3 consists of 15 residues. V shed 5 bases, J shed 4 bases, and the junction held 10 bases outside the gene matches. The CDR3 DNA is TGTGCCAGCAGCGCCCGACAGGGTATAAGCTATGGCTACACCTTC. It specifies CASSARQGISYGYTF.

V gene TRBV7-6 combines with J gene TRBJ1-3; tentatively, D is TRBD1 (5 bases). The germline CDR1 and CDR2 sequences are SGHVS and FNYEAQ. V was clipped by 1 base and J by 0 bases, with 10 bases between them. The CDR3 consists of 16 residues. CDR3 amino acids: CASSLEAQVSGNTIYF. The CDR3 coding sequence is TGTGCCAGCAGCTTAGAGGCACAGGTCTCTGGAAACACCATATATTTT.

This clonotype was picked up a small number of times. This chain connects TRBV19 to TRBJ2-2; TRBD2 is a possible D gene (6 bases). V was pared by 8 bases and J by 3 bases, with 13 bases between. Germline V gene data show CDR1 as LNHDA and CDR2 as SQIVND (reference sequence). The CDR3 spans 14 residues. The CDR3 reads CASGGSRYTGELFF. CDR3 DNA: TGTGCCAGTGGGGGGTCCCGATACACCGGGGAGCTGTTTTTT.

This clonotype was detected only a few times. V and J are TRBV4-2 and TRBJ2-1, with TRBD2 matching 10 bases. The germline gives CDR1 LGHNA, CDR2 YNFKEQ. This CDR3 contains 14 residues. The ends lost 8 bases at V and 9 bases at J; junction bases unmatched: 10. CDR3 nucleotide sequence: TGTGCCAGCCTCGCTAGCGGGGGCCAGGGTGAGCAGTTCTTC. Translated: CASLASGGQGEQFF.

The chain has TRBV6-5 and TRBJ2-7; 9 positions match TRBD2. CDR3 length: 14 amino acids. Germline CDR1 MNHEY, CDR2 SVGAGI. V lost 5 bases and J lost 4; bases outside the gene matches: 6. The CDR3 sequence: CASSKLAGKYEQYF. The CDR3 nucleotides read TGTGCCAGCAGTAAGCTAGCGGGGAAATACGAGCAGTACTTC.

The sample holds one count of this clonotype. The chain carries TRBV19 and TRBJ2-4; D is uncertain. CDR1 and CDR2 from the germline V gene are LNHDA and SQIVND (reference sequence). The CDR3 runs to 14 residues. The V end lost 8 bases, the J end lost 3 bases, and 14 bases lay between the germline ends. As DNA, the CDR3 is TGTGCCAGTCAGAACCCAGGAGACAAAAACATTCAGTACTTC. As protein: CASQNPGDKNIQYF.

The chain carries TRBV20-1 and TRBJ1-3; a weak D match, TRBD1 (6 bases). The CDR3 extends over 16 amino acids. Trimming took off 0 bases at V and 0 bases at J, with 12 bases between the two ends. Germline assignment: CDR1 DFQATT and CDR2 SNEGSKA (reference sequence). CDR3 nucleotide sequence: TGCAGTGCTAGAGATGAAGGACAGTACTCTGGAAACACCATATATTTT. It specifies CSARDEGQYSGNTIYF.

V gene TRBV4-1 combines with J gene TRBJ2-2; D assignment may be TRBD1 or TRBD2 (5 bases each). Germline V CDR1 and CDR2: MGHRA, YSYEKL. The V end lost 0 bases, the J end lost 4 bases, and 12 bases lay between the germline ends. CDR3 length: 16 amino acids. CDR3 residues: CASSQEGERPTGELFF. The CDR3 bases are TGCGCCAGCAGCCAAGAAGGGGAGCGGCCCACCGGGGAGCTGTTTTTT.

The chain links TRBV14 to TRBJ2-1; no reliable D call. Germline CDR1 and CDR2: SGHDN and FVKESK. The CDR3 consists of 13 residues. V was trimmed by 1 base and J by 9 bases, leaving 10 bases between them. The CDR3 nucleotides are TGTGCCAGCAGCCAAGCAAAAGGGTCTGAGCAGTTCTTC. It is translated as CASSQAKGSEQFF. The whole variable domain, remainder taken from reference TRBV14 and TRBJ2-1, is EAGVTQFPSHSVIEKGQTVTLRCDPISGHDNLYWYRRVMGKEIKFLLHFVKESKQDESGMPNNRFLAERTGGTYSTLKVQPAELEDSGVYFCASSQAKGSEQFFGPGTRLTVL.

This clonotype was observed a few times. This rearrangement joins TRBV5-1 to TRBJ1-1; D gene ambiguous. CDR1 and CDR2 (germline): SGHRS, YFSETQ. The CDR3 length is 15 residues. The ends were cut back, 4 bases at V and 3 bases at J, with 16 bases in the middle. For the CDR3, the DNA is TGCGCCAGCAGCCTAGGTCTCCAGGCCGACACTGAAGCTTTCTTT. Protein: CASSLGLQADTEAFF. Full variable domain (rest looked up from reference TRBV5-1 and TRBJ1-1): KAGVTQTPRYLIKTRGQQVTLSCSPISGHRSVSWYQQTPGQGLQFLFEYFSETQRNKGNFPGRFSGRQFSNSRSEMNVSTLELGDSALYLCASSLGLQADTEAFFGQGTRLTVV.